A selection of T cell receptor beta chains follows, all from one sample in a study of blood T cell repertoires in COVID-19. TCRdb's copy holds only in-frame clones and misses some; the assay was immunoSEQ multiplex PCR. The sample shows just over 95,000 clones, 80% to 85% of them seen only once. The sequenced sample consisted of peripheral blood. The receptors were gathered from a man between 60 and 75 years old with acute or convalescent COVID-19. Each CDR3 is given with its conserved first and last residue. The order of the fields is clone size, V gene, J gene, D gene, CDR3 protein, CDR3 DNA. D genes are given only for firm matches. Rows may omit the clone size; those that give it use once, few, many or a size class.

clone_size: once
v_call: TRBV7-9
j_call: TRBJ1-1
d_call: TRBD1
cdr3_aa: CASSSGQGISTEAFF
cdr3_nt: TGTGCCAGCAGCTCGGGACAGGGCATTAGCACTGAAGCTTTCTTT

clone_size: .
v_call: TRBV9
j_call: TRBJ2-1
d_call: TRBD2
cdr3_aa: CASSVTGTSDFEQFF
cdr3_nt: TGTGCCAGCAGCGTAACCGGGACTAGCGATTTTGAGCAGTTCTTC

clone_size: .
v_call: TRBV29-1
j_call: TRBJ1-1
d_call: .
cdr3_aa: CSALRQLNTEAFF
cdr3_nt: TGCAGCGCCCTTCGACAGCTGAACACTGAAGCTTTCTTT

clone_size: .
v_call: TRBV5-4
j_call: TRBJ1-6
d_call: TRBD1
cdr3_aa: CASSPSGQGVYSPLHF
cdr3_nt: TGTGCCAGCAGCCCCAGTGGACAGGGAGTATATTCACCCCTCCACTTT

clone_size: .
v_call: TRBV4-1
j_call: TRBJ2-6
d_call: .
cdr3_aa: CASSHGTFLSGANVLTF
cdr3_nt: TGCGCCAGCAGCCATGGGACATTCCTCTCTGGGGCCAACGTCCTGACTTTC

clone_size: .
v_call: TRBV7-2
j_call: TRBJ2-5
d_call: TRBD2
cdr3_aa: CASRRGGRLETQYF
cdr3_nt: TGTGCCAGCCGACGGGGGGGGAGGTTGGAGACCCAGTACTTC

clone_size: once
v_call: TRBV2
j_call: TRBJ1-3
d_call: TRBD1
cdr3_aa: CASSDPAEGALGNTIYF
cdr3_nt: TGTGCCAGCAGTGACCCGGCAGAGGGGGCGCTTGGAAACACCATATATTTT

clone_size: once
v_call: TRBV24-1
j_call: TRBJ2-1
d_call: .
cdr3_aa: CATSPVAGNEQFF
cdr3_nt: TGTGCCACCAGCCCCGTCGCCGGCAATGAGCAGTTCTTC

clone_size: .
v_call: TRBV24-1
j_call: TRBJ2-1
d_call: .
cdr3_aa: CATSDLRRGGNEQFF
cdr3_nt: TGTGCCACCAGTGATTTGCGGAGAGGAGGCAATGAGCAGTTCTTC

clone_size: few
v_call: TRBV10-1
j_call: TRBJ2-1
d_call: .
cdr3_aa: CASSGNYNEQFF
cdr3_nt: TGCGCCAGCTCCGGGAACTACAATGAGCAGTTCTTC

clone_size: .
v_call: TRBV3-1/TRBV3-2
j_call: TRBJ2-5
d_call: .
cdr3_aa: CASSPRLDQETQYF
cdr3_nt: TGTGCCAGCAGCCCCCGACTAGACCAAGAGACCCAGTACTTC

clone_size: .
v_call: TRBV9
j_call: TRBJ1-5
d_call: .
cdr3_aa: CASSGDLNQPQHF
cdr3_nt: TGTGCCAGCTCGGGAGACCTCAATCAGCCCCAGCATTTT

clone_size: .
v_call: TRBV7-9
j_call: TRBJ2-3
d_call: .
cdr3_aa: CASSYIDSADTQYF
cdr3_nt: TGTGCCAGCAGCTACATCGACTCTGCAGATACGCAGTATTTT

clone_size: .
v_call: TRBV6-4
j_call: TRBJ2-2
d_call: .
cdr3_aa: CASSGNGGELFF
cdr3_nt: TGTGCCAGCAGTGGAAACGGGGGGGAGCTGTTTTTT

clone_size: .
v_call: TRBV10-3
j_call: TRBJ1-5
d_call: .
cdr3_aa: CAISESVRAEGNQPQHF
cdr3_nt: TGTGCCATCAGTGAGTCGGTCAGGGCTGAGGGCAATCAGCCCCAGCATTTT

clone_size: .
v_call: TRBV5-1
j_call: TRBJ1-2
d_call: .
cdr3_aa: CASSAAYGYTF
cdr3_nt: TGCGCCAGCAGCGCGGCCTATGGCTACACCTTC

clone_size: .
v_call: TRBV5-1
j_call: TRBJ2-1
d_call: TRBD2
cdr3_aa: CASSWEGRHNEQFF
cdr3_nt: TGCGCCAGCAGCTGGGAGGGACGGCACAATGAGCAGTTCTTC

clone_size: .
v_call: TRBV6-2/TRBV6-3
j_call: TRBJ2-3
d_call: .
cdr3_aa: CASSYSRTRTDTQYF
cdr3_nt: TGTGCCAGCAGTTACAGCCGCACGAGGACAGATACGCAGTATTTT

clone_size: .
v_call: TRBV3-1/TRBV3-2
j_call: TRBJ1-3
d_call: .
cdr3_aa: CASSQAAQGTGNTIYF
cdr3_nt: TGTGCCAGCAGCCAAGCAGCACAGGGAACTGGAAACACCATATATTTT

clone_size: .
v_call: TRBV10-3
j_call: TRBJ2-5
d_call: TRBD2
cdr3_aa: CAISDTGAGTSTKETQYF
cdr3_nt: TGTGCCATCAGTGATACGGGTGCCGGGACTAGCACAAAAGAGACCCAGTACTTC

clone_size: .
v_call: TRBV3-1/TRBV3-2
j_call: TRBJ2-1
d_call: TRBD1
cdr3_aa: CASSPGQMAYNEQFF
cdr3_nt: TGTGCCAGCAGCCCGGGACAGATGGCCTACAATGAGCAGTTCTTC

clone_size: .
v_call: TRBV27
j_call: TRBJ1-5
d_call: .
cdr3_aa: CASSLSGGGGGRNQPQHF
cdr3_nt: TGTGCCAGCAGTTTATCGGGAGGTGGAGGTGGGAGGAATCAGCCCCAGCATTTT

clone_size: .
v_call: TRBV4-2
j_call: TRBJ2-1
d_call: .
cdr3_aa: CASSQGGTGEQFF
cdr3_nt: TGTGCCAGCAGCCAAGGGGGAACAGGTGAGCAGTTCTTC

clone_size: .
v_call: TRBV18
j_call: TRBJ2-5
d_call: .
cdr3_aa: CASSSFTQGKETQYF
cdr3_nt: TGTGCCAGCTCATCCTTCACTCAGGGCAAAGAGACCCAGTACTTC

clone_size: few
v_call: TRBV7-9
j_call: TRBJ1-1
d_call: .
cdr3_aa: CASSQQNTEAFF
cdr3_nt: TGTGCCAGCAGCCAACAGAACACTGAAGCTTTCTTT

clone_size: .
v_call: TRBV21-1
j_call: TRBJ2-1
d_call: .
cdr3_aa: CASSKGQDALQVEQFF
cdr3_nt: TGTGCCAGCAGCAAGGGACAGGACGCCCTACAAGTGGAGCAGTTCTTC

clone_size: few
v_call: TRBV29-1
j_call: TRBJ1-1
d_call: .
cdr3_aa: CSVDRGYLNTEAFF
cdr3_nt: TGCAGCGTTGACAGGGGCTACCTGAACACTGAAGCTTTCTTT

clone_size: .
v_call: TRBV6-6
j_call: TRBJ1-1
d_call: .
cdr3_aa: CASSYGEKGTEAFF
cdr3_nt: TGTGCCAGCAGTTACGGGGAGAAGGGCACTGAAGCTTTCTTT

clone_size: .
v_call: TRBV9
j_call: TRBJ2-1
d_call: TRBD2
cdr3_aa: CASSGDYYYNEQFF
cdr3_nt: TGTGCCAGCAGCGGGGACTACTATTACAATGAGCAGTTCTTC

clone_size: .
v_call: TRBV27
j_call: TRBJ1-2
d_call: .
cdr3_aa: CASSFRANYGYTF
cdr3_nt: TGTGCCAGCAGTTTTCGAGCTAACTATGGCTACACCTTC

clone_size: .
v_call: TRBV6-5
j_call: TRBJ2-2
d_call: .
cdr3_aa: CATSSGTPIGELFF
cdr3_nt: TGTGCCACGTCGAGCGGTACCCCAATCGGGGAGCTGTTTTTT

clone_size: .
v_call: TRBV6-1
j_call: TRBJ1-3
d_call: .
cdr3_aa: CASSESLSGGNTIYF
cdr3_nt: TGTGCCAGCAGTGAAAGCCTATCGGGAGGAAACACCATATATTTT

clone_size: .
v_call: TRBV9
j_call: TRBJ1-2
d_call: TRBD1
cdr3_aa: CASTPLGTAYGYTF
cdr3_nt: TGTGCCAGCACCCCCCTGGGGACAGCGTATGGCTACACCTTC

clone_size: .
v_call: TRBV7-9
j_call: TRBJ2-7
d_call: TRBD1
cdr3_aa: CASSRTTGTGSQYEQYF
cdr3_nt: TGTGCCAGCAGCCGAACAACCGGGACAGGTAGTCAATACGAGCAGTACTTC

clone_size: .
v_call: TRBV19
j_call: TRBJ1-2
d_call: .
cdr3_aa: CASSIRGYGYTF
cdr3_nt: TGTGCCAGTAGTATTAGGGGGTATGGCTACACCTTC

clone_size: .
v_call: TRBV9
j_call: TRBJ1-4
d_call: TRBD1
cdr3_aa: CASSVEAGGREKLFF
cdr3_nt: TGTGCCAGCAGCGTAGAGGCAGGGGGCAGGGAAAAACTGTTTTTT

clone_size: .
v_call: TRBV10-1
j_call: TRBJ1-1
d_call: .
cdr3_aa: CASSGAGEAFF
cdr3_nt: TGCGCCAGCAGTGGAGCGGGGGAAGCTTTCTTT

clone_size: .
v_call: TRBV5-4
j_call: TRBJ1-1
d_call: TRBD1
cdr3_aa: CASSLTGGWEAFF
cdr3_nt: TGTGCCAGCAGCCTTACAGGGGGCTGGGAAGCTTTCTTT

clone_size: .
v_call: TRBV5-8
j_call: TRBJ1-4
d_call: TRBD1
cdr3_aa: CANRQGNEKLFF
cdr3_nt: TGTGCCAATAGACAGGGGAATGAAAAACTGTTTTTT

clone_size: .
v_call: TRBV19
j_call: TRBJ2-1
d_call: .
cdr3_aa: CASSIPVTGSEQFF
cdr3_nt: TGTGCCAGTAGTATCCCGGTGACAGGAAGTGAGCAGTTCTTC

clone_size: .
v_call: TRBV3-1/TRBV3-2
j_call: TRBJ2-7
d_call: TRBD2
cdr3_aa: CASSQDSLGAGWTYEQYF
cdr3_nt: TGTGCCAGCAGCCAAGACTCCCTAGGAGCGGGGTGGACCTACGAGCAGTACTTC

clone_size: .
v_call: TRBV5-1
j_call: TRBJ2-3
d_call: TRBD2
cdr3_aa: CASSLGTSGFTDTQYF
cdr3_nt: TGCGCCAGCAGCTTGGGGACTAGCGGGTTCACAGATACGCAGTATTTT

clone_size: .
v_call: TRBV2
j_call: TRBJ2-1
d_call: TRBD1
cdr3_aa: CASGRSGTGGDEQFF
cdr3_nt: TGTGCCAGCGGGCGATCCGGGACAGGGGGTGATGAGCAGTTCTTC

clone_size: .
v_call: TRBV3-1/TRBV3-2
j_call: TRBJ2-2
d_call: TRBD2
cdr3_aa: CTSKGLAGGGELFF
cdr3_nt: TGTACCAGCAAGGGACTAGCGGGAGGAGGGGAGCTGTTTTTT

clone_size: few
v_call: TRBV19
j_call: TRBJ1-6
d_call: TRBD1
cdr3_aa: CASSGTANSPLHF
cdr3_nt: TGTGCCAGTAGCGGGACAGCCAATTCACCCCTCCACTTT

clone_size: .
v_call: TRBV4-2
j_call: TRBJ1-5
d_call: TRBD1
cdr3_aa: CASSQGQGFNQPQHF
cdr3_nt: TGTGCCAGCAGCCAGGGACAGGGCTTCAATCAGCCCCAGCATTTT

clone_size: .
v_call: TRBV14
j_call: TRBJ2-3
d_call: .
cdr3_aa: CASSPLGPTNPTDTQYF
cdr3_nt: TGTGCCAGCAGCCCACTCGGGCCGACTAACCCCACAGATACGCAGTATTTT

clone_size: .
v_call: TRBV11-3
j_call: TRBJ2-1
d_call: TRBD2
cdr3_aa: CASSLDSGYNEQFF
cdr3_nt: TGTGCCAGCAGCTTGGATAGCGGGTACAATGAGCAGTTCTTC

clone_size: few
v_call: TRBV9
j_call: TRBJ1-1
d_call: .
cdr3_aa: CASSAEGGRTEAFF
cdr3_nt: TGTGCCAGCAGCGCCGAGGGGGGGAGAACTGAAGCTTTCTTT

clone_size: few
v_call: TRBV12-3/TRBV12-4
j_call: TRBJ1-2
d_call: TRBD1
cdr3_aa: CASRTRDRDGYTF
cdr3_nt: TGTGCCAGCAGGACCCGGGACAGGGACGGCTACACCTTC

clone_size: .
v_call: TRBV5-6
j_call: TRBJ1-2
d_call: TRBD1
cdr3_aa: CASSRTGIYGYTF
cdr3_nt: TGTGCCAGCAGCCGGACAGGTATCTATGGCTACACCTTC

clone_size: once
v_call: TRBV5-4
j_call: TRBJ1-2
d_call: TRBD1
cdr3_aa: CASSTAGGNGYTF
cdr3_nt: TGTGCCAGCAGCACTGCAGGGGGCAATGGCTACACCTTC

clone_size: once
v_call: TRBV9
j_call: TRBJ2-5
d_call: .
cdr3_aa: CASSVWTSRGETQYF
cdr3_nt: TGTGCCAGCAGCGTATGGACCTCTCGAGGGGAGACCCAGTACTTC

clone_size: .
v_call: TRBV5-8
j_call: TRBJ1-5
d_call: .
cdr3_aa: CASSRGAYSNQPQHF
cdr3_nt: TGTGCCAGCAGCCGCGGGGCATATAGCAATCAGCCCCAGCATTTT

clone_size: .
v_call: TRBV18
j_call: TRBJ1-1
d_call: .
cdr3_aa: CASSQEGGVTEAFF
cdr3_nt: TGTGCCAGCTCACAAGAGGGAGGAGTTACTGAAGCTTTCTTT